The clone carrying this T cell receptor beta chain appeared a few times. Its antigen is still unknown. This sample is drawn from a study of T cell repertoires in cytomegalovirus infection. The overall study: TCR beta signatures that were public indicated CMV infection and matching HLA type.

This CDR3 is 15 amino acids long. J was trimmed by 4 bases and V by 10 bases; bases with no gene match: 13. The germline CDR1 and CDR2 sequences are MNHNY and SVGAGI (reference sequence). TCRdb processed the reads anew with MiXCR; each CDR3 protein has one entry. The sample carries approximately 1,000,000 distinct CDR3 sequences, approximately 31% recorded once. This specimen was cultured CD8+ T cells from PBMCs, taken from culture after CMV antigen stimulation. The rearrangement joins TRBV6-6 to TRBJ1-1; 9 bases agree with TRBD1. This receptor was identified in a human donor in good health (CMV status not recorded). Some clones in this sample may be carry-over from other donors' samples. Written as DNA, the CDR3 is TGTGCCACCACCGACAGGGGGTGGGAGGGCACTGAAGCTTTCTTT. Translating it yields CATTDRGWEGTEAFF.